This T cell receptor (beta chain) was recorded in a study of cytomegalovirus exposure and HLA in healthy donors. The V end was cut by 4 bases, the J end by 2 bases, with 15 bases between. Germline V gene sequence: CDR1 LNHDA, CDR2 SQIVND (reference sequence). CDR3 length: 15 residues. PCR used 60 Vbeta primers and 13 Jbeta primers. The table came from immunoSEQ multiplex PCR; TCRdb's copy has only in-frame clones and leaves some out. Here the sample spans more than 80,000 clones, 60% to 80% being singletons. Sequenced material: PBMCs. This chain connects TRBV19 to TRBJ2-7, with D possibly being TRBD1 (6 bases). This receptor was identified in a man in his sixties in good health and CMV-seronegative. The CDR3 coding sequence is TGTGCCAGTAGTAAGCAGGGGACACACACCTACGAGCAGTACTTC. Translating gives CASSKQGTHTYEQYF.